The rows below give T cell receptor beta chains drawn from one sample of a study of cytomegalovirus exposure and HLA in healthy donors. Repertoires were generated with immunoSEQ multiplex PCR, while TCRdb's copy carries only in-frame clones and drops some. The sample has around 64,000 clones, over 75% seen once. The sequencing sample was made of PBMCs. Every receptor here comes from a female donor in good health and CMV-seronegative. CDR3s include the opening cysteine and the closing phenylalanine or tryptophan. D genes are given only for firm matches. Clone size, where shown, is once, few, many, or a class for clones that have expanded.

>TRBJ1-6|TRBV7-3|.|few
TGTGCCAGCAGCTTGCGGGCGGGGGCGCCGGATTCACCCCTCCACTTT
CASSLRAGAPDSPLHF
>TRBJ1-1|TRBV15|.|.
TGTGCCACCAGCAGAGATCTTTTAGAGGCAGCTTTCTTT
CATSRDLLEAAFF
>TRBJ1-1|TRBV18|.|.
TGTGCCAGCTCACCGCCAGGACAGAGGATGAACACTGAAGCTTTCTTT
CASSPPGQRMNTEAFF
>TRBJ1-4|TRBV7-9|.|.
TGTGCCAGCAGCCGCGGGGTGGAAGAAAAACTGTTTTTT
CASSRGVEEKLFF
>TRBJ2-3|TRBV7-2|TRBD2|.
TGTGCCAGCACCCCTAGCGGGAGGGGGACAGATACGCAGTATTTT
CASTPSGRGTDTQYF
>TRBJ2-7|TRBV12-5|.|.
TGTGCTAGTGGTTTGGGGGCGGGTGGCTCCTACGAGCAGTACTTC
CASGLGAGGSYEQYF
>TRBJ2-7|TRBV28|.|.
TGTGCCAGCAACTTGGGGGCTACGGTGCAGTACTTC
CASNLGATVQYF
>TRBJ2-7|TRBV30|.|.
TGTGCCTGGAGTCCAGACAGGAGGTACGAGCAGTACTTC
CAWSPDRRYEQYF
>TRBJ2-1|TRBV5-1|.|.
TGCGCCAGGAACCCCCATTGGCGGTCCTCCTACAATGAGCAGTTCTTC
CARNPHWRSSYNEQFF
>TRBJ1-5|TRBV21-1|.|.
TGTGCCAGCAGCAAGTCATGGCCCCCACCCGCCTTCGTGCCCCAGCATTTT
CASSKSWPPPAFVPQHF
>TRBJ1-4|TRBV5-5|.|.
TGTGCCAGCAGCTTGTTAGCCCTAGGTGAAAGTGAAAAACTGTTTTTT
CASSLLALGESEKLFF
>TRBJ2-1|TRBV14|.|.
TGTGCCAGCAGCCAAGTCTTTCTCGACAATGAGCAGTTCTTC
CASSQVFLDNEQFF
>TRBJ2-2|TRBV11-2|.|.
TGTGCCAGCAGACTAGATTGGGGGGCCGGGGAGCTGTTTTTT
CASRLDWGAGELFF
>TRBJ2-7|TRBV6-6|TRBD1|.
TGTGCCAGCAGGGGGACAGGGAACTACGAGCAGTACTTC
CASRGTGNYEQYF
>TRBJ2-5|TRBV9|TRBD2|.
TGTGCCAGCAGCCTCCTCGGACTAGCGGGGCAAGAGACCCAGTACTTC
CASSLLGLAGQETQYF
>TRBJ2-4|TRBV18|.|.
TGTGCCAGCTCACCAGGGACACAAGCCAAAAACATTCAGTACTTC
CASSPGTQAKNIQYF
>TRBJ1-2|TRBV19|.|.
TGTGCCAGGCTCGTTACAGGGAAGGGCAGCTATGGCTACACCTTC
CARLVTGKGSYGYTF
>TRBJ2-5|TRBV7-9|TRBD1|.
TGTGCCAGCAGCCCCGGGACAGGGGGCCCGCGAGCGGGCGAGACCCAGTACTTC
CASSPGTGGPRAGETQYF
>TRBJ2-5|TRBV5-4|.|few
TGTGCCAGCAGCTCGGCGGGGCAAGAGACCCAGTACTTC
CASSSAGQETQYF
>TRBJ1-6|TRBV5-5|.|.
TGTGCCAGCAGCTTTTGGGGCAACTCCTATAATTCACCCCTCCACTTT
CASSFWGNSYNSPLHF
>TRBJ1-1|TRBV6-4|TRBD1|.
TGTGCCAGCAGGGCACAGGGGTCCACTGAAGCTTTCTTT
CASRAQGSTEAFF
>TRBJ2-3|TRBV9|.|.
TGTGCCAGCAGCGTAGTATCAAGCCCAGATACGCAGTATTTT
CASSVVSSPDTQYF
>TRBJ1-1|TRBV27|.|.
TGTGCCAGCAGTTTTATAAGCAGACAAAACGGACCGACAGGTTGGCCTGTTGGTGATGAAGCTTTCTTT
CASSFISRQNGPTGWPVGDEAFF
>TRBJ1-6|TRBV28|TRBD1|once
TGTGCCAGCCAAGGGACAGGTTTTAATTCACCCCTCCACTTT
CASQGTGFNSPLHF
>TRBJ2-7|TRBV6-7|.|.
TGTGCCAGCAGCCAACCCCGTGGCAACTACTACGAGCAGTACTTC
CASSQPRGNYYEQYF